The next 5 T cell receptor beta chains were all read from a single sample in a study of T cell repertoires in cytomegalovirus infection. TCRdb recomputed calls from the reads with MiXCR, one row per CDR3 protein. The sample has just over 150,000 distinct CDR3 sequences, about 25% seen once. Source material: PBMCs. All receptors come from a human donor in good health (CMV status not recorded). Some clones in this sample may be carry-over from other donors' samples.

The chain couples TRBV28 to TRBJ1-2, with 12 bases lining up with TRBD1. There are 15 residues in the CDR3. With 6 bases clipped from V and 7 bases from J, the junction kept 9 bases outside the gene matches. The germline V gene has CDR1 MDHEN and CDR2 SYDVKM. The CDR3 loop is CASRGSGQGARGYTF. DNA of the CDR3: TGTGCCAGCAGGGGCTCGGGACAGGGGGCGCGTGGCTACACCTTC.

This clonotype was observed at least ten times. The rearrangement uses TRBV6-1 and TRBJ2-5; 10 bases match TRBD2. Germline-derived CDR1 and CDR2 are MNHNS and SASEGT. V trimming: 0 bases; J trimming: 3 bases; junction bases outside the gene matches: 10. The CDR3 spans 18 residues. In nucleotides, the CDR3 is TGTGCCAGCAGTGAAGCTCAGATAGCGGGAGGCCGGGAAGAGACCCAGTACTTC. Encoded protein: CASSEAQIAGGREETQYF.

This clonotype showed up just a few times. The V call is TRBV9, the J call TRBJ1-3, with a possible D match to TRBD1 (5 bases). This CDR3 is built from 15 residues. The germline gives CDR1 SGDLS, CDR2 YYNGEE. Between the trimmed V and J ends, which lost 1 base and 2 bases, there was a span of 10 bases. This CDR3 is CASSVSDSAGNTIYF. The DNA of the CDR3 is TGTGCCAGCAGCGTAAGCGACAGCGCTGGAAACACCATATATTTT.

This clonotype showed up many times. J is TRBJ1-3 and V is TRBV6-1; TRBD1 agrees at 9 bases. The CDR3 sequence is 16 residues long. V shed 5 bases, J shed 2 bases, and the junction held 7 bases outside the gene matches. Germline values: CDR1 MNHNS, CDR2 SASEGT. The CDR3 spells CASSYSGTGTGNTIYF. The CDR3 coding sequence is TGTGCCAGCAGTTATTCCGGGACAGGGACTGGAAACACCATATATTTT.

V is TRBV7-3 and J is TRBJ2-5, with TRBD2 matching over 9 bases. The CDR3 contains 15 residues. V was clipped by 4 bases and J by 4 bases; unmatched bases: 7. Looked up from germline, CDR1 is SGHTA and CDR2 is FQGTGA. CDR3 nucleotide sequence: TGTGCCAGCAGCTCCCCCGTACTAGCGGGAGAGACCCAGTACTTC. This gives the protein CASSSPVLAGETQYF. Using reference TRBV7-3 and TRBJ2-5 for the parts outside the CDR3, the full variable domain is GAGVSQTPSNKVTEKGKYVELRCDPISGHTALYWYRQSLGQGPEFLIYFQGTGAADDSGLPNDRFFAVRPEGSVSTLKIQRTERGDSAVYLCASSSPVLAGETQYFGPGTRLLVL.